A selection of T cell receptor beta chains follows, all from one sample in a study of blood T cells in healthy people across ages. TCRdb itself ran the 5' RACE reads through MiXCR, one entry per CDR3 protein. The data contain hundreds of thousands of distinct CDR3 sequences, 49% of them seen just once; the ten biggest clones take up 25% to 35%. The sample taken for sequencing was blood. Receptor source: a woman aged 60 to 75 in good health. Each CDR3 is given with its conserved first and last residue. The order of the fields is clone size, V gene, CDR3 length, J gene, D gene, CDR3 protein, CDR3 DNA. The D gene is left open where the match is weak. A row's size may be missing; if present it is once, few, many or a size class.

size: few; V: TRBV5-1; length: 14; J: TRBJ2-7; D: -; CDR3: CASSLEGSAYEQYF; DNA: TGCGCCAGCAGCTTAGAGGGATCAGCCTACGAGCAGTACTTC
size: many; V: TRBV28; length: 13; J: TRBJ1-6; D: -; CDR3: CASSLIRESPLHF; DNA: TGTGCCAGCAGTTTGATCAGGGAATCACCCCTCCACTTT
size: -; V: TRBV4-3; length: 15; J: TRBJ1-4; D: TRBD1; CDR3: CASSQDQGVGEKLFF; DNA: TGCGCCAGCAGCCAAGATCAGGGGGTCGGTGAAAAACTGTTTTTT
size: -; V: TRBV19; length: 16; J: TRBJ2-6; D: -; CDR3: CASGQGSNSGANVLTF; DNA: TGTGCCAGTGGGCAGGGATCAAATTCTGGGGCCAACGTCCTGACTTTC
size: many; V: TRBV5-1; length: 13; J: TRBJ1-2; D: -; CDR3: CASSLEGRNGYTF; DNA: TGCGCCAGCAGCTTAGAGGGTCGGAATGGCTACACCTTC
size: -; V: TRBV18; length: 14; J: TRBJ2-1; D: -; CDR3: CASSPPRADNEQFF; DNA: TGTGCCAGCTCACCACCGAGAGCGGACAATGAGCAGTTCTTC
size: -; V: TRBV29-1; length: 12; J: TRBJ1-2; D: TRBD1; CDR3: CSDIDRVCGYTF; DNA: TGCAGCGACATCGACAGGGTCTGCGGCTACACCTTC
size: -; V: TRBV20-1; length: 14; J: TRBJ2-7; D: -; CDR3: CSARLAWAGDEQYF; DNA: TGCAGTGCTAGACTTGCGTGGGCAGGCGACGAGCAGTACTTC
size: -; V: TRBV3-1; length: 17; J: TRBJ2-6; D: -; CDR3: CASSLRRRFSGANVLTF; DNA: TGTGCCAGCAGCCTCCGACGAAGATTCTCTGGGGCCAACGTCCTGACTTTC
size: -; V: TRBV7-3; length: 14; J: TRBJ2-2; D: -; CDR3: CASRKDNGAGELFF; DNA: TGTGCCAGCAGAAAGGACAACGGGGCCGGGGAGCTGTTTTTT
size: -; V: TRBV20-1; length: 15; J: TRBJ2-7; D: -; CDR3: CSAMDYPLSSYEQYF; DNA: TGCAGTGCTATGGACTATCCTTTAAGCTCCTACGAGCAGTACTTC
size: few; V: TRBV4-3; length: 14; J: TRBJ1-4; D: -; CDR3: CASSHRLRDEKLFF; DNA: TGCGCCAGCAGCCATAGGCTGCGGGATGAAAAACTGTTTTTT
size: few; V: TRBV9; length: 17; J: TRBJ1-2; D: TRBD1; CDR3: CASSPLSTGGRIYGYTF; DNA: TGTGCCAGCAGCCCGCTGTCCACAGGGGGCAGGATCTATGGCTACACCTTC
size: few; V: TRBV20-1; length: 13; J: TRBJ1-1; D: -; CDR3: CSARVPQNTEAFF; DNA: TGCAGTGCTAGAGTGCCCCAGAACACTGAAGCTTTCTTT
size: -; V: TRBV20-1; length: 16; J: TRBJ2-1; D: TRBD2; CDR3: CSAIEPSGKRVNEQFF; DNA: TGCAGTGCTATTGAGCCTAGCGGGAAGAGGGTCAATGAGCAGTTCTTC
size: -; V: TRBV20-1; length: 13; J: TRBJ2-1; D: TRBD2; CDR3: CSAGGYWGNEQFF; DNA: TGCAGCGCCGGGGGGTACTGGGGCAATGAGCAGTTCTTC
size: -; V: TRBV25-1; length: 16; J: TRBJ2-1; D: -; CDR3: CASSEYHSAYRNEQFF; DNA: TGTGCCAGCAGTGAATACCACTCGGCCTATCGCAATGAGCAGTTCTTC
size: -; V: TRBV29-1; length: 12; J: TRBJ1-1; D: -; CDR3: CSVARPNAEAFF; DNA: TGCAGCGTTGCACGGCCTAACGCTGAAGCTTTCTTT
size: -; V: TRBV28; length: 16; J: TRBJ2-4; D: -; CDR3: CASSYAAVAAKNIQYF; DNA: TGTGCCAGCTCCTACGCGGCAGTCGCGGCCAAAAACATTCAGTACTTC
size: -; V: TRBV5-1; length: 16; J: TRBJ2-3; D: TRBD1; CDR3: CASSRKTGVRTDTQYF; DNA: TGCGCCAGCAGCCGGAAGACAGGGGTTCGCACAGATACGCAGTATTTT
size: -; V: TRBV28; length: 14; J: TRBJ2-5; D: TRBD2; CDR3: CASRGLALQETQYF; DNA: TGTGCCAGCAGAGGACTAGCTCTACAAGAGACCCAGTACTTC
size: -; V: TRBV5-5; length: 15; J: TRBJ2-7; D: TRBD1; CDR3: CASREAGTGIYEQYF; DNA: TGTGCCAGCAGGGAAGCCGGGACAGGGATCTACGAGCAGTACTTC
size: -; V: TRBV20-1; length: 12; J: TRBJ2-1; D: -; CDR3: CSAGGRRNEQFF; DNA: TGCAGTGCTGGGGGCCGCCGGAATGAGCAGTTCTTC
size: many; V: TRBV6-6; length: 12; J: TRBJ2-1; D: -; CDR3: CASSYSKGTKFF; DNA: TGTGCCAGCAGTTACTCGAAGGGGACCAAGTTCTTC
size: -; V: TRBV7-2; length: 14; J: TRBJ2-5; D: -; CDR3: CASSLTTRQETQYF; DNA: TGTGCCAGCAGCTTAACGACAAGACAAGAGACCCAGTACTTC
size: -; V: TRBV20-1; length: 13; J: TRBJ1-5; D: TRBD1; CDR3: CSGSGGKHQPQHF; DNA: TGCAGTGGCTCAGGGGGCAAACATCAGCCCCAGCATTTT
size: -; V: TRBV7-9; length: 14; J: TRBJ2-1; D: -; CDR3: CASSTLIGEYEQFF; DNA: TGTGCCAGCAGCACCCTAATAGGGGAATATGAGCAGTTCTTC
size: -; V: TRBV6-1; length: 13; J: TRBJ1-1; D: -; CDR3: CASSITENTEAFF; DNA: TGTGCCAGCAGTATTACAGAGAACACTGAAGCTTTCTTT